This T cell receptor beta chain originates from a study of blood T cell repertoires in COVID-19. Study-level background: The United States, Italy and Spain supplied acute and convalescent COVID-19 samples. Sources were T cells, B-cell-depleted T cells, or PBMCs; the material itself was cDNA or gDNA.

CDR1 is SGHAT and CDR2 is FQNNGV in the germline V gene. V was trimmed by 11 bases and J by 0 bases, leaving 15 bases between them. The CDR3 sequence is 14 residues long. Authors' methods: Amplifying reference gene primers gave estimates of nucleated cell counts. Assay used: immunoSEQ multiplex PCR; TCRdb lists only in-frame clones, some missing. V, J and clone size were drawn from that table, and D and trimming were deduced from the DNA. The table includes some 220,000 clones, about 84% detected once. Sequencing used peripheral blood. This rearrangement joins TRBV11-2 to TRBJ2-3, with D possibly being TRBD2 (5 bases). This TCR derives from a human donor in a cohort sampled during active COVID-19. CDR3 residues: CAHVGLPSTDTQYF. The CDR3 nucleotides read TGTGCCCACGTCGGACTTCCTAGCACAGATACGCAGTATTTT.